This TCR beta chain was captured in a study of control samples from healthy donors and cancer patients (TCRdb year 2020). To prepare the library, the immunoSEQ multiplex PCR assay was applied. TCRdb limited this immuneACCESS table to in-frame rearrangements with V and J called. A share of clones is missing; checked studies link under half to unresolved V genes, and the rest is unexplained. This sample lists around 75,000 clones; around 92% were detected once. The leading ten clones occupy 5.8% of the sample. Deletion took 7 bases off V and 0 bases off J, with a span of 13 bases between the germline ends. Taken from the germline V gene, the CDR1 and CDR2 loops are MDHEN and SYDVKM. Its CDR3 holds 16 amino acids, cysteine through phenylalanine. Kept here is only the CDR3 DNA, which spans 48 bases and is read in frame from base 1. Points on this clone: The antigen it binds to is not known. Within one base of it there is no much larger clone, and no base qualities were kept.

The sample taken for sequencing was blood. The sequence was obtained from a woman aged 60-70 years in good health. In this chain, TRBV28 is recombined with TRBJ1-6, with a weak D call of TRBD1 (5 bases match). The CDR3 region reads CASKLGGSSYNSPLHF. The sequenced DNA is TGTGCCAGCAAATTGGGGGGAAGCTCCTATAATTCACCCCTCCACTTT.